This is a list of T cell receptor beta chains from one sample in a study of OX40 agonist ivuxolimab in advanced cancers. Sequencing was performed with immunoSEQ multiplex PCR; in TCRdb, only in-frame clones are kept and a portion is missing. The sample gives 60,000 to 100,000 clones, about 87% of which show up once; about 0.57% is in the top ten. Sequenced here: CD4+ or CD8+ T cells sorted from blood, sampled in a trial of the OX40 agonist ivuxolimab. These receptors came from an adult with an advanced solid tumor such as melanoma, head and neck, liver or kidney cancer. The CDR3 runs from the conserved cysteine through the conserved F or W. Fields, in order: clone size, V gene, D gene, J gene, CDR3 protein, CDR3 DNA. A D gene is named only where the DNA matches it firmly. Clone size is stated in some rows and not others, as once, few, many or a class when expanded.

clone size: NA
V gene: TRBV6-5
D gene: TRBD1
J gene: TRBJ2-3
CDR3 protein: CASSSNRDRGRDTQYF
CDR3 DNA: TGTGCCAGCAGTTCCAACCGGGACAGGGGACGAGATACGCAGTATTTT

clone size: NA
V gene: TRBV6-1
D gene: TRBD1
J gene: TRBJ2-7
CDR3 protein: CASSPGQGSYEQYF
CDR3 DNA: TGTGCCAGCAGTCCGGGACAGGGTTCCTACGAGCAGTACTTC

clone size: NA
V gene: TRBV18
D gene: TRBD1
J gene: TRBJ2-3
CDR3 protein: CASSPKAAPRRQGQDTQYF
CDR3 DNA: TGTGCCAGCTCACCCAAAGCCGCGCCCCGCCGACAGGGTCAAGATACGCAGTATTTT

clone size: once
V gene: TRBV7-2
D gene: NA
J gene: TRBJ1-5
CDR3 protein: CASSLGTGNQPQHF
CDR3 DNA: TGTGCCAGCAGCTTAGGCACAGGCAATCAGCCCCAGCATTTT

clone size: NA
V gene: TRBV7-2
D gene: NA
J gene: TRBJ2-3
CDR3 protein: CASSAVGLSGTDTQYF
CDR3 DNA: TGTGCCAGCAGCGCAGTGGGGCTTTCTGGCACAGATACGCAGTATTTT

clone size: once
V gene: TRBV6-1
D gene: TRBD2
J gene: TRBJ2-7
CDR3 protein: CATRLAGERVYEQYF
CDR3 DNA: TGTGCCACTAGACTAGCGGGAGAGCGAGTGTACGAGCAGTACTTC

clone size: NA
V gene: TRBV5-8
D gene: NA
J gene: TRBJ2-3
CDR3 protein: CASSATDTQYF
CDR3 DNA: TGTGCCAGCAGCGCTACAGATACGCAGTATTTT

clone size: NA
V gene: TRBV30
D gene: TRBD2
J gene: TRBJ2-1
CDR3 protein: CAWNLGTSIYNEQFF
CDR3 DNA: TGTGCCTGGAATTTGGGGACTAGCATATACAATGAGCAGTTCTTC

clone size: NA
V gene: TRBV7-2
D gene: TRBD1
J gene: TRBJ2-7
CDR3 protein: CASSSRQGANRFGGYEQYF
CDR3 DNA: TGTGCCAGCAGCTCGAGACAGGGGGCAAACAGGTTCGGCGGCTACGAGCAGTACTTC

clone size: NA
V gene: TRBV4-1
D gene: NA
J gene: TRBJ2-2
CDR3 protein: CASSWTTANTGELFF
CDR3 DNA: TGCGCCAGCAGCTGGACGACAGCGAACACCGGGGAGCTGTTTTTT

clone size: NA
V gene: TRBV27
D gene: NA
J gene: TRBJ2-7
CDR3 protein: CASSQAQGTYEQYF
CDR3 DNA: TGTGCCAGCAGTCAAGCCCAGGGGACGTACGAGCAGTACTTC

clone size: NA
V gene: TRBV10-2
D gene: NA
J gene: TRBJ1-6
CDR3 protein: CASSASYNSPLHF
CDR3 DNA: TGCGCCAGCAGTGCTTCCTATAATTCACCCCTCCACTTT

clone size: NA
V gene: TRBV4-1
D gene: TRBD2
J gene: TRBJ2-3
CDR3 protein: CASSQDLTSGWGDTQYF
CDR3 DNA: TGCGCCAGCAGCCAAGATCTCACTAGCGGGTGGGGAGATACGCAGTATTTT

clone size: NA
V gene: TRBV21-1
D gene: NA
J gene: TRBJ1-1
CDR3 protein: CASSTRVGGSNTEAFF
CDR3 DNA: TGTGCCAGCAGCACACGTGTCGGGGGCTCGAACACTGAAGCTTTCTTT

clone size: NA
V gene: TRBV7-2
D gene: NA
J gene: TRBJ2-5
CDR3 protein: CASSLASRNQGTQYF
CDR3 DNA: TGTGCCAGCAGCTTAGCGTCGAGGAATCAGGGGACCCAGTACTTC

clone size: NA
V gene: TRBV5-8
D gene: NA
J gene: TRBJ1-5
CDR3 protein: CASSLALTGRRSNQPQHF
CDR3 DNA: TGTGCCAGCAGCTTGGCCCTAACAGGGCGGCGAAGCAATCAGCCCCAGCATTTT

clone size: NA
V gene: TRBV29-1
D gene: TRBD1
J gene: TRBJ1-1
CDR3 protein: CSVGGDRANTEAFF
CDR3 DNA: TGCAGCGTTGGAGGGGACAGGGCGAACACTGAAGCTTTCTTT

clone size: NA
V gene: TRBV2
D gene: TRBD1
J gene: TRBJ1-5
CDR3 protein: CASSGETGRNQPQHF
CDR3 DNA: TGTGCCAGCAGCGGGGAGACAGGGCGCAATCAGCCCCAGCATTTT

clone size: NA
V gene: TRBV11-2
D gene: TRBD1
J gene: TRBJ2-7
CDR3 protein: CASSLGTGKYEQYF
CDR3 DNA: TGTGCCAGCAGCTTAGGGACAGGGAAGTACGAGCAGTACTTC

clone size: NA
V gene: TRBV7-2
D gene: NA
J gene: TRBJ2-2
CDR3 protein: CASSLARELFF
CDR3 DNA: TGTGCCAGCAGCTTAGCCCGGGAGCTGTTTTTT

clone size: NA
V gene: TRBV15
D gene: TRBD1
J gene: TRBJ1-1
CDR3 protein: CATSRDRQGATEAFF
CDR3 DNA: TGTGCCACCAGCAGGGATCGACAGGGGGCCACTGAAGCTTTCTTT

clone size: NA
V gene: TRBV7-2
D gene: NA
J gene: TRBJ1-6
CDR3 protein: CASSLTFNNSPLHF
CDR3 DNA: TGTGCCAGCAGCTTAACGTTCAATAATTCACCCCTCCACTTT

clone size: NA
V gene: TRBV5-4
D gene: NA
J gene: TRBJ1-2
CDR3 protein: CASRPDRPYGYTF
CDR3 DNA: TGTGCCAGCAGACCCGACAGGCCCTATGGCTACACCTTC

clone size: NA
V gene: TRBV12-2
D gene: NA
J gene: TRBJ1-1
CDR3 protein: CASRFVPGLNTEAFF
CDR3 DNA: TGTGCAAGTCGCTTCGTCCCGGGTTTGAACACTGAAGCTTTCTTT

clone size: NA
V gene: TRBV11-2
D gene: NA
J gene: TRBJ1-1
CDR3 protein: CASSFGATEAFF
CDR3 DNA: TGTGCCAGCAGCTTTGGGGCCACTGAAGCTTTCTTT

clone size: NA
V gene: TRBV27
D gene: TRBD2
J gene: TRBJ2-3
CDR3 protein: CASSFRTSGGPPSTQYF
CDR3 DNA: TGTGCCAGCAGTTTCCGGACTAGCGGGGGCCCTCCGAGTACGCAGTATTTT